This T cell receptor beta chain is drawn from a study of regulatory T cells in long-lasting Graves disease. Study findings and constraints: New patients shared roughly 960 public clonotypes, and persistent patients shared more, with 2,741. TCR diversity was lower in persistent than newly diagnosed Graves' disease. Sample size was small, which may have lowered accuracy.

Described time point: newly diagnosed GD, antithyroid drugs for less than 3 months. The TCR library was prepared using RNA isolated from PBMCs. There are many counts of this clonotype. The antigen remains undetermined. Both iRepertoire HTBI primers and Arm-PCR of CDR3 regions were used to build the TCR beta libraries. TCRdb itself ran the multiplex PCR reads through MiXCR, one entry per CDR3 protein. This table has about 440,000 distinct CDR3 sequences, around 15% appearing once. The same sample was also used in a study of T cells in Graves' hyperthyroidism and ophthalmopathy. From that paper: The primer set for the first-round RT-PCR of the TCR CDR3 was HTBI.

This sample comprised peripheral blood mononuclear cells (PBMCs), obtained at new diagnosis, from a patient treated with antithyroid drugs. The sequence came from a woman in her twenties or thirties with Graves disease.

The chain's CDR3 is CASSFAEEQPQHF. CDR3 sequence (DNA): TGTGCCAGCAGTTTTGCAGAGGAGCAGCCCCAGCATTTT. The rearrangement uses TRBV12-3 or TRBV12-4 and TRBJ1-5, with D unresolved. The CDR3 is made up of 13 amino acids. V lost 3 bases, J lost 7 bases, and 10 bases lay in between.